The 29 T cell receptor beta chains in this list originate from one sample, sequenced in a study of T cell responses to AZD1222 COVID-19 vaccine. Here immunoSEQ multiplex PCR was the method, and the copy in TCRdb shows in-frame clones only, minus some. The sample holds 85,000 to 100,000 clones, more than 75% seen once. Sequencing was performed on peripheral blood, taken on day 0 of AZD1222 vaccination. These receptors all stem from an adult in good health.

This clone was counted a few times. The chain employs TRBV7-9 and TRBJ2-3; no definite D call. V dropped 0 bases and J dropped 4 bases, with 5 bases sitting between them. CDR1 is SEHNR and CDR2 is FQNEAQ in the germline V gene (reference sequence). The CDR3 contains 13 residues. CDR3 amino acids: CASSLAFADTQYF. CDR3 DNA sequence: TGTGCCAGCAGCTTAGCATTCGCAGATACGCAGTATTTT.

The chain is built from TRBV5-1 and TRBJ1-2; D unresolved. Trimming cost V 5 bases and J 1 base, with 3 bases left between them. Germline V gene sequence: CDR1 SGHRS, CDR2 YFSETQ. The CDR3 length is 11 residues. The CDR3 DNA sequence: TGCGCCAGCAGGGGTAACTATGGCTACACCTTC. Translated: CASRGNYGYTF.

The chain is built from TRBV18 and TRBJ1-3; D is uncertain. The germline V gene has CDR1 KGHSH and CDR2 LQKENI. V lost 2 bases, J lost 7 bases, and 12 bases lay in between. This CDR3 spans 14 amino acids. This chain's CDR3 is CASSPARAGNTIYF. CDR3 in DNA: TGTGCCAGCTCACCAGCGAGGGCCGGGAACACCATATATTTT.

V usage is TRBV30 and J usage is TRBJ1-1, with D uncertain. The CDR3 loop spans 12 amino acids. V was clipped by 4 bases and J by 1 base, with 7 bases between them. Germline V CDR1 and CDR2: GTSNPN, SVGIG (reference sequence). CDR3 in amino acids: CAWTLWNTEAFF. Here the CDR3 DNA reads TGTGCCTGGACCTTATGGAACACTGAAGCTTTCTTT.

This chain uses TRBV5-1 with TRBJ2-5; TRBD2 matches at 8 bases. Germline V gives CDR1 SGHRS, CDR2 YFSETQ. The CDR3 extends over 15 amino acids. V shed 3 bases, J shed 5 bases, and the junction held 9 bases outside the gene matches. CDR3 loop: CASSSLLAASETQYF. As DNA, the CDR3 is TGCGCCAGCAGCTCATTACTAGCGGCTTCGGAGACCCAGTACTTC.

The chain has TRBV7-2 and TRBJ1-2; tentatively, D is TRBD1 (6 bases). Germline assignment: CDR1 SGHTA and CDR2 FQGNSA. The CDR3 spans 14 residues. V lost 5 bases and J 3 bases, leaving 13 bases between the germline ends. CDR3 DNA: TGTGCCAGCAGCCAGTGGGACAAAGACTATGGCTACACCTTC. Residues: CASSQWDKDYGYTF.

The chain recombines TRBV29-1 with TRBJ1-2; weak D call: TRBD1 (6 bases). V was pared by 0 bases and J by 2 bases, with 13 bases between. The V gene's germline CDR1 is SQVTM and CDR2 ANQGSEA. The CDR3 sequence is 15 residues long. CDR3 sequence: CSVEDRGGVNYGYTF. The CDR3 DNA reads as TGCAGCGTTGAAGACAGGGGAGGAGTGAACTATGGCTACACCTTC.

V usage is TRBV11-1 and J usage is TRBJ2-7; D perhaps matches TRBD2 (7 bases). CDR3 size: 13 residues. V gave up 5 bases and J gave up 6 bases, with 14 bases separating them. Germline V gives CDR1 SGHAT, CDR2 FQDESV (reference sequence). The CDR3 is CASSPWGGGEQYF. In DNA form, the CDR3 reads TGTGCCAGCAGCCCGTGGGGGGGCGGCGAGCAGTACTTC. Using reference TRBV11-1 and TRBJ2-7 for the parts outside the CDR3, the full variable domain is EAEVAQSPRYKITEKSQAVAFWCDPISGHATLYWYRQILGQGPELLVQFQDESVVDDSQLPKDRFSAERLKGVDSTLKIQPAELGDSAMYLCASSPWGGGEQYFGPGTRLTVT.

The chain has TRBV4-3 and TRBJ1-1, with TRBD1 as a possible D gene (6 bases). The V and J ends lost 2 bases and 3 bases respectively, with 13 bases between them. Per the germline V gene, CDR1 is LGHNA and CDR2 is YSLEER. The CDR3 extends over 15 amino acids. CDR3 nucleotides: TGCGCCAGCAGCCAACAGTCTACAGGGTACACTGAAGCTTTCTTT. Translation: CASSQQSTGYTEAFF.

The CDR3 loop is CASSLRAEWSSYEQYF. CDR3 in DNA: TGTGCCAGCAGCTTGAGGGCGGAGTGGAGCTCCTACGAGCAGTACTTC. This rearrangement joins TRBV5-8 to TRBJ2-7; D remains unclear. V lost 1 base and J lost 0, with 14 bases in between. The germline CDR1 and CDR2 sequences are SGHTS and YDEGEE. The CDR3 sequence is 16 residues long. The whole variable domain, remainder taken from reference TRBV5-8 and TRBJ2-7, is EAGVTQSPTHLIKTRGQQATLRCSPISGHTSVYWYQQALGLGLQFLLWYDEGEERNRGNFPPRFSGRQFPNYSSELNVNALELEDSALYLCASSLRAEWSSYEQYFGPGTRLTVT.

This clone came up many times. CDR3 loop: CASSLGGEDTEAFF. The CDR3 nucleotides read TGTGCCAGCAGCTTAGGGGGGGAGGACACTGAAGCTTTCTTT. This chain uses TRBV11-3 with TRBJ1-1, with D maybe TRBD1 (5 bases). Looked up from germline, CDR1 is SGHNT and CDR2 is YENEEA. This CDR3 is 14 amino acids long. V lost 1 base to trimming and J lost 3 bases, with 9 bases between them. The whole variable domain, filled in from reference TRBV11-3 and TRBJ1-1, reads EAGVVQSPRYKIIEKKQPVAFWCNPISGHNTLYWYLQNLGQGPELLIRYENEEAVDDSQLPKDRFSAERLKGVDSTLKIQPAELGDSAVYLCASSLGGEDTEAFFGQGTRLTVV.

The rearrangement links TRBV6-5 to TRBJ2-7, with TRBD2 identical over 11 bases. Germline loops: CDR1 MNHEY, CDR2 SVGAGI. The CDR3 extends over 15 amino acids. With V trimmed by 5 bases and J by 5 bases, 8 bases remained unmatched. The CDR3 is CASSLLAGGLDEQYF. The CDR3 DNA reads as TGTGCCAGCAGTCTGTTAGCGGGAGGGCTCGACGAGCAGTACTTC.

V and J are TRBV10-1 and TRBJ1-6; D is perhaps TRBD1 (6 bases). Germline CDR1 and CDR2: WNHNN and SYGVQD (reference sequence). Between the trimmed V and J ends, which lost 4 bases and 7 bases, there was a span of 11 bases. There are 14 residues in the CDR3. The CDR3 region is CASSGPGVNSPLHF. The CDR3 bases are TGCGCCAGCAGTGGACCAGGGGTGAATTCACCCCTCCACTTT.

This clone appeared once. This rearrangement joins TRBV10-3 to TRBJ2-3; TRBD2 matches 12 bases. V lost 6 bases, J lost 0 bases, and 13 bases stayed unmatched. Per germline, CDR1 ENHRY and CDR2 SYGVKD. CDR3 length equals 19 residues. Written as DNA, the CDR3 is TGTGCCATCAGCTTTACCGGGACTAGCGGGTTTCCTAGCACAGATACGCAGTATTTT. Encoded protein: CAISFTGTSGFPSTDTQYF.

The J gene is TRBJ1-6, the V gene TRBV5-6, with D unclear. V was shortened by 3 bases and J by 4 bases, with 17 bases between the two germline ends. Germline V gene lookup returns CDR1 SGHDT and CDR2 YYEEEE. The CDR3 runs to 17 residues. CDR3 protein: CASSSYRGRIYNSPLHF. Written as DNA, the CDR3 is TGTGCCAGCAGCTCATACAGAGGACGGATATATAATTCACCCCTCCACTTT.

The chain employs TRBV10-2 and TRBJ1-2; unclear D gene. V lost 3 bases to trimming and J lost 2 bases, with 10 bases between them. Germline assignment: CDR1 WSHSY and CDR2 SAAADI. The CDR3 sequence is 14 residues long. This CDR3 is CASSDFHLNYGYTF. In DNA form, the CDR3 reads TGCGCCAGCAGTGACTTCCACCTGAACTATGGCTACACCTTC.

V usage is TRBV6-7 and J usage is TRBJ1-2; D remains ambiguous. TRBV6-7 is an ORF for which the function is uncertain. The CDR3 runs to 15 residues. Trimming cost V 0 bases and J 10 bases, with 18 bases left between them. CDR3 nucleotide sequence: TGTGCCAGCAGTTACTCAGGGTCGGCCTGCTTAGTCTACACCTTC. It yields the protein CASSYSGSACLVYTF.

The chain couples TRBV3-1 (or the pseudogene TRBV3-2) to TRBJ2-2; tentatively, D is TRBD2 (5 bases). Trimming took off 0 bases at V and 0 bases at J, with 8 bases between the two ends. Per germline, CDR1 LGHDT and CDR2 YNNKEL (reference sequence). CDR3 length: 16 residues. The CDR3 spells CASSQDAGSNTGELFF. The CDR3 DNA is TGTGCCAGCAGCCAAGATGCGGGTTCGAACACCGGGGAGCTGTTTTTT.

The CDR3 DNA follows: TGTGCCAGCAGTTTACAGGGTTACGAGCAGTACTTC. Amino acids: CASSLQGYEQYF. The rearrangement joins TRBV6-5 to TRBJ2-7; the D gene is possibly TRBD1 (6 bases). The CDR3 length is 12 residues. V lost 4 bases and J 4 bases, leaving 8 bases between the germline ends. The germline gives CDR1 MNHEY, CDR2 SVGAGI.

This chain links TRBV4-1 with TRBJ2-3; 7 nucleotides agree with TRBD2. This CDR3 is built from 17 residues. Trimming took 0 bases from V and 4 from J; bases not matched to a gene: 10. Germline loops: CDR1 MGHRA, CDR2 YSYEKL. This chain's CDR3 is CASSQEWASGGADTQYF. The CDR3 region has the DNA TGCGCCAGCAGCCAAGAGTGGGCTAGCGGAGGGGCAGATACGCAGTATTTT.

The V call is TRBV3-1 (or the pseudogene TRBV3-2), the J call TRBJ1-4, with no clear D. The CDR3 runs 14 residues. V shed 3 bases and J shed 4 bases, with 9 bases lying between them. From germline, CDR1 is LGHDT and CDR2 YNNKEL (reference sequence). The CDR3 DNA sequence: TGTGCCAGCAGCCAGACGGGGTATAATGAAAAACTGTTTTTT. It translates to CASSQTGYNEKLFF.

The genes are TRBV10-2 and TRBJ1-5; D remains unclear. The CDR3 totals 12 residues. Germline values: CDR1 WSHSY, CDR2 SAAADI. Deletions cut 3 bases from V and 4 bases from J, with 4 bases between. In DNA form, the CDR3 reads TGCGCCAGCAGTGACAGTAATCAGCCCCAGCATTTT. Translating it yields CASSDSNQPQHF.

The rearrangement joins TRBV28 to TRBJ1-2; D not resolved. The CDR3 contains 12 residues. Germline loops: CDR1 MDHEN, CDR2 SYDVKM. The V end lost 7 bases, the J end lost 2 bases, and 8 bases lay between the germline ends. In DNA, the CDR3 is TGTGCCAGCATGGTCAGAAACTATGGCTACACCTTC. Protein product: CASMVRNYGYTF.

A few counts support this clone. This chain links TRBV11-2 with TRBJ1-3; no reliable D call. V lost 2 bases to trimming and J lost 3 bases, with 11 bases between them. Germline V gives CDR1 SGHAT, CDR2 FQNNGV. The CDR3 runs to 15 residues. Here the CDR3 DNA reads TGTGCCAGCAGCTTAAATCCAGGCCTTGGAAACACCATATATTTT. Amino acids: CASSLNPGLGNTIYF.

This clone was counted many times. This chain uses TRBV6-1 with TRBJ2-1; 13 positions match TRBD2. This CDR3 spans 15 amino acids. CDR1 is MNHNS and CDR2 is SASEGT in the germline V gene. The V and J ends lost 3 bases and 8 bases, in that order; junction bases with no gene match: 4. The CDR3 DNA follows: TGTGCCAGCAGTGACAAACTAGCGGGAGGGGATGAGCAGTTCTTC. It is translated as CASSDKLAGGDEQFF.

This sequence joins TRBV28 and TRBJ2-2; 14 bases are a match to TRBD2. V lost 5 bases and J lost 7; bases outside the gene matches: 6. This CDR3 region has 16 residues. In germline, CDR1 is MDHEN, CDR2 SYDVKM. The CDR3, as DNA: TGTGCCAGCAGTCCTGGGACTAGCGGGAGAATCGGGGAGCTGTTTTTT. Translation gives CASSPGTSGRIGELFF.

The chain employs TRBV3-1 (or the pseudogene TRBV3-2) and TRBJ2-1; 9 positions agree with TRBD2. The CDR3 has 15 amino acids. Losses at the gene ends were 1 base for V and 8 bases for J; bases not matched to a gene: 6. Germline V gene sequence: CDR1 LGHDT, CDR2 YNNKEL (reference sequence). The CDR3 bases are TGTGCCAGCAGCCAAGGGTTAGCGGGAGTCTATGAGCAGTTCTTC. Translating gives CASSQGLAGVYEQFF.

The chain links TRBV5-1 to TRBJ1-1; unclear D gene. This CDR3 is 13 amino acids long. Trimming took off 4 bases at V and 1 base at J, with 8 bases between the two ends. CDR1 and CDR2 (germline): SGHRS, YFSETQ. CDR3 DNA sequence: TGCGCCAGCAGCCTGAACGAGAACACTGAAGCTTTCTTT. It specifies CASSLNENTEAFF.

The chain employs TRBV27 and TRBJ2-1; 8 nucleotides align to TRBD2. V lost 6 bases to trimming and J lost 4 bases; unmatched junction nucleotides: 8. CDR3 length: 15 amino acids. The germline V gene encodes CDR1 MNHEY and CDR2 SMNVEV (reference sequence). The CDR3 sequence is CASSSQGTRYNEQFF. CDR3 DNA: TGTGCCAGCAGCTCCCAGGGGACTAGGTACAATGAGCAGTTCTTC.